Following are 20 T cell receptor beta chains from one sample sequenced in a study of T cells in Graves' hyperthyroidism and ophthalmopathy (dated by TCRdb to between 2019 and 2020). Receptors were amplified or captured by multiplex PCR. The sample was run on an Illumina HiSeq 2000. The TCR beta CDR3 regions were amplified from the RNA transcripts. The TCR CDR3 was subjected to a first round of RT-PCR using the HTBI primer set and the Qiagen OneStep RT-PCR kit. The raw public reads went through TCRdb reprocessing: fastp at Q25, MiXCR clone calling, in-frame beta chains kept. Rows matching on CDR3 protein sequence are summarized as one entry with the most common DNA and genes. This sample has about 58,000 distinct CDR3 sequences in its table, and around 48% of those were observed once. The ten largest clones represent around 12% of the sample. Sample: blood. All receptors come from a young woman with Graves' ophthalmopathy.

This clonotype has at least ten counts. V is TRBV5-6 and J is TRBJ2-7; tentatively, D is TRBD1 (6 bases). The V and J ends lost 4 bases and 1 base respectively, with 9 bases between them. Germline CDR1 and CDR2: SGHDT and YYEEEE. There are 13 residues in the CDR3. CDR3 sequence: CASSQGRSYEQYF. The CDR3 nucleotides are TGTGCCAGCAGCCAGGGGCGATCCTACGAGCAGTACTTC.

This chain connects TRBV5-1 to TRBJ1-1, with D unresolved. Germline lookup yields CDR1 SGHRS and CDR2 YFSETQ. V dropped 3 bases and J dropped 1 base, with 13 bases sitting between them. The CDR3 runs 15 residues. The chain's CDR3 is CASSSTLRRNTEAFF. In DNA form, the CDR3 reads TGCGCCAGCAGCTCGACCCTCAGGAGGAACACTGAAGCTTTCTTT.

This clonotype came up many times. The J gene is TRBJ2-3, the V gene TRBV9; TRBD1 agrees at 7 bases. Per germline, CDR1 SGDLS and CDR2 YYNGEE. V shed 4 bases, J shed 2 bases, and the junction held 19 bases outside the gene matches. The CDR3 is 19 amino acids. CDR3 nucleotides: TGTGCCAGCAGCAACCCTACCGATGACAGGGCAAAATCCACAGATACGCAGTATTTT. Translation gives CASSNPTDDRAKSTDTQYF.

The table lists this clonotype with a few counts. The gene calls are TRBV10-3 and TRBJ1-1; maybe TRBD1 (6 bases). The germline V gene encodes CDR1 ENHRY and CDR2 SYGVKD. This CDR3 comprises 13 residues. Trimming cost V 6 bases and J 7 bases, with 15 bases left between them. In DNA form, the CDR3 reads TGTGCCATCAGGACAGGAACCGACAATGAAGCTTTCTTT. Its protein product is CAIRTGTDNEAFF.

The chain links TRBV2 to TRBJ1-1; D remains unclear. The V and J ends lost 1 base and 4 bases respectively, with 10 bases between them. Germline V lookup: CDR1 SNHLY, CDR2 FYNNEI. CDR3 size: 14 residues. The CDR3 nucleotides read TGTGCCAGCAGTGAAGTGGAGGGATCCACTGAAGCTTTCTTT. It encodes CASSEVEGSTEAFF.

The sample holds one count of this clonotype. The CDR3 carries no conserved terminal phenylalanine or tryptophan, so it likely arises from a read error. The DNA is omitted, as the CDR3 cannot be located on it reliably, and the CDR3 follows TCRdb's listing. This rearrangement joins TRBV20-1 to TRBJ2-5; TRBD2, the table's D call, was not compared with the DNA. Germline V gives CDR1 DFQATT, CDR2 SNEGSKA (reference sequence). The length of the CDR3 is 14 amino acids, counting both ends. The CDR3 protein is CSARVSGRFETQCL.

This clonotype was detected many times. The chain joins TRBV5-1 to TRBJ1-4; 10 positions agree with TRBD1. The CDR3 has 14 residues. With V trimmed by 4 bases and J by 6 bases, 3 bases remained unmatched. Germline loops: CDR1 SGHRS, CDR2 YFSETQ. The CDR3 sequence is CASSLDRGHEKLFF. In DNA, the CDR3 is TGCGCCAGCAGCCTAGACAGGGGGCATGAAAAACTGTTTTTT.

The chain uses TRBV9 and TRBJ1-6; weak D call: TRBD1 (5 bases). Trimming took 0 bases from V and 4 from J, leaving 14 bases between them. This CDR3 comprises 17 residues. Germline V gene lookup returns CDR1 SGDLS and CDR2 YYNGEE. This CDR3 reads CASSVGSSGTYNSPLHF. In DNA, the CDR3 is TGTGCCAGCAGCGTAGGTTCTAGCGGGACGTATAATTCACCCCTCCACTTT. The full variable domain, completed using reference TRBV9 and TRBJ1-6, is DSGVTQTPKHLITATGQRVTLRCSPRSGDLSVYWYQQSLDQGLQFLIQYYNGEERAKGNILERFSAQQFPDLHSELNLSSLELGDSALYFCASSVGSSGTYNSPLHFGNGTRLTVT.

This clonotype was found many times. The chain has TRBV27 and TRBJ1-5; a possible D gene is TRBD1 (6 bases). The germline V gene has CDR1 MNHEY and CDR2 SMNVEV (reference sequence). The ends were cut back, 5 bases at V and 2 bases at J, with 13 bases in the middle. This CDR3 has 15 amino acids. The CDR3 here is CASSPRGIRNQPQHF. As DNA, the CDR3 is TGTGCCAGCAGTCCCAGGGGAATACGCAATCAGCCCCAGCATTTT.

This clonotype was observed many times. The chain combines TRBV28 with TRBJ1-4; D is perhaps TRBD1 (5 bases). V lost 3 bases and J 7 bases, leaving 9 bases between the germline ends. The germline gives CDR1 MDHEN, CDR2 SYDVKM. The length of the CDR3 is 13 residues. The DNA of the CDR3 is TGTGCCAGCAGTTTGGGCGGGGGTGAAAAACTGTTTTTT. It translates to CASSLGGGEKLFF.

This clonotype rates as medium-sized (0.01 to 0.1%). The J gene is TRBJ1-2, the V gene TRBV29-1, with TRBD1 matching 8 bases. This CDR3 is 13 amino acids long. J gave up 6 bases and V 6 bases, and 9 bases lay outside the gene matches. Looked up from germline, CDR1 is SQVTM and CDR2 is ANQGSEA. The CDR3 reads CSVGAGGADGYTF. For the CDR3, the DNA is TGCAGCGTGGGAGCAGGGGGCGCGGATGGCTACACCTTC.

This clonotype was seen a single time. V gene TRBV19 combines with J gene TRBJ1-2; TRBD1 is a possible D gene (5 bases). The germline CDR1 and CDR2 sequences are LNHDA and SQIVND (reference sequence). Trimming took 5 bases from V and 8 from J, leaving 12 bases between them. The CDR3 runs 12 residues. The CDR3 here is CASSPGTSGYTF. The CDR3 bases are TGTGCCAGTAGTCCAGGGACTAGCGGCTACACCTTC.

This clonotype was observed a few times. An end of the junction differs from the germline gene, which may be a read error. This sequence joins TRBV7-7 and TRBJ2-1, with D uncertain. Per germline, CDR1 SSHAT and CDR2 FNYEAQ (reference sequence). The CDR3 is 13 amino acids. In nucleotides, the CDR3 is TGTGCTAGCAGCTTAACGAGGTCTTTCGAGCAGTTCTTC. Its protein is CASSLTRSFEQFF.

This clonotype showed up many times. The chain links TRBV7-2 to TRBJ2-1; D is ambiguous. Trimming left V 5 bases short and J 7 bases short, with 9 bases between. In germline, CDR1 is SGHTA, CDR2 FQGNSA. The CDR3 length is 12 residues. CDR3 coding DNA: TGTGCCAGCAGCACAACTTGGAATGAGCAGTTCTTC. Its translation: CASSTTWNEQFF.

The chain links TRBV11-2 to TRBJ2-2, with D tentatively TRBD1 or TRBD2 (6 bases each). CDR1 SGHAT and CDR2 FQNNGV come from the germline V gene. V lost 5 bases to trimming and J lost 5 bases, with 24 bases between them. This CDR3 region has 18 residues. For the CDR3, the DNA is TGTGCCAGCAGCGGGGGGCCGGAGCATAATCAGAGGACCGGGGAGCTGTTTTTT. Its translation: CASSGGPEHNQRTGELFF.

A word on this clonotype: One junction end does not reproduce the germline sequence, and a read error may be involved. The genes are TRBV19 and TRBJ1-5; 9 bases fit TRBD1. This CDR3 is 15 amino acids long. Germline loops: CDR1 LNHDA, CDR2 SQIVND (reference sequence). The CDR3 DNA reads as TGTGCCAGCAGTATTTCACAGGGGGCGAATCAGCCCCAGCATTTT. Translated, it gives CASSISQGANQPQHF.

This clonotype was counted ten times or more. V gene TRBV7-6 combines with J gene TRBJ2-3; tentatively, D is TRBD1 (6 bases). The CDR3 consists of 16 residues. Germline CDR1 SGHVS, CDR2 FNYEAQ. V was trimmed by 4 bases and J by 1 base, leaving 15 bases between them. CDR3 residues: CASSSGQTARTDTQYF. CDR3 sequence (DNA): TGTGCCAGCAGCTCAGGACAGACGGCCCGCACAGATACGCAGTATTTT.

V gene TRBV19 combines with J gene TRBJ2-2, with 7 positions matching TRBD1. The J segment lost 5 bases and the V segment lost 6 bases, leaving 6 bases of the junction unmatched. Germline V gives CDR1 LNHDA, CDR2 SQIVND (reference sequence). The CDR3 sequence is 14 residues long. DNA for the CDR3: TGTGCCAGTAGCCCTCAGGGGGAAACCGGGGAGCTGTTTTTT. As protein: CASSPQGETGELFF.

The table lists this clonotype with many counts. V gene TRBV6-6 combines with J gene TRBJ2-1; D not resolved. Trimming shortened V by 2 bases and J by 8 bases, and 10 bases separated the two germline ends. Germline V gene lookup returns CDR1 MNHNY and CDR2 SVGAGI (reference sequence). The CDR3 loop spans 13 amino acids. As DNA, the CDR3 is TGTGCCAGCAGTTACCAACTACTCGATGAGCAGTTCTTC. Its protein is CASSYQLLDEQFF.

The gene calls are TRBV20-1 and TRBJ2-4; D may match TRBD1 or TRBD2 (7 bases each). The CDR3 loop spans 13 amino acids. V lost 7 bases, J lost 1 base, and 11 bases lay in between. Looked up from germline, CDR1 is DFQATT and CDR2 is SNEGSKA (reference sequence). The CDR3 loop reads CSGAGQAKNIQYF. As DNA, the CDR3 is TGCAGTGGAGCGGGACAGGCCAAAAACATTCAGTACTTC.